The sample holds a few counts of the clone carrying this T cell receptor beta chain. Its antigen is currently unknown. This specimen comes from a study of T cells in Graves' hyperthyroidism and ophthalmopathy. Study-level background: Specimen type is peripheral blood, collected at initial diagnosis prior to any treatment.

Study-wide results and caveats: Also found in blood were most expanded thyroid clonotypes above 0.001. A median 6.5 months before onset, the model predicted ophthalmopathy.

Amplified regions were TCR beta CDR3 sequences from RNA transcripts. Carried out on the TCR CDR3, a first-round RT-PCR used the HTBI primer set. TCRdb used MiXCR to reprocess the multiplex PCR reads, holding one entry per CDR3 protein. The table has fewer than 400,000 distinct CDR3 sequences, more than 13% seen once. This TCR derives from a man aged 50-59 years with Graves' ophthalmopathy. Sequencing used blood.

The CDR3 here is CSAATSGSSSYNEQFF. For the CDR3, the DNA is TGCAGTGCAGCTACTAGCGGGAGTTCCTCCTACAATGAGCAGTTCTTC. The rearrangement uses TRBV20-1 and TRBJ2-1; TRBD2 agrees at 11 bases. CDR1 DFQATT and CDR2 SNEGSKA come from the germline V gene (reference sequence). CDR3 length: 16 amino acids. V shed 6 bases and J 0 bases; nucleotides not matched to a gene: 7.